The sample holds many counts of the clone carrying this TCR beta chain. What it binds is unknown. The CDR3 regions of TCR beta were amplified from RNA transcripts. During a first-round RT-PCR of the TCR CDR3, the HTBI primer set was used. TCRdb re-called the multiplex PCR reads through MiXCR, storing one row per CDR3 protein. The sample lists more than 650,000 distinct CDR3 sequences, about 15% occurring once. Trimming removed 0 bases at V and 2 bases at J, with 20 bases between. Looked up from germline, CDR1 is LGHDT and CDR2 is YNNKEL (reference sequence). The CDR3 extends over 19 amino acids. This sample is drawn from a study of T cells in Graves' hyperthyroidism and ophthalmopathy. The overall study: The initial diagnosis was the point when peripheral blood was collected, ahead of any treatment.

Whole-study results and caveats: Ophthalmopathy cases were set apart from stable hyperthyroidism by a 13 V-J model.

Uncontrolled infection, other autoimmune disease, pregnancy and lactation each barred patients from inclusion. PBMCs were derived from approximately 10 ml fresh peripheral blood. The receptor comes from a woman between 18 and 30 years old with Graves' hyperthyroidism. Specimen: blood. V gene TRBV3-1 combines with J gene TRBJ2-1; D is ambiguous. The CDR3 sequence is CASSQDIEVGTYPYNEQFF. The CDR3 DNA is TGTGCCAGCAGCCAAGATATTGAGGTAGGCACGTATCCCTACAATGAGCAGTTCTTC.